The rows below give T cell receptor beta chains drawn from one sample of a study of blood T cells in healthy people across ages. TCRdb ran MiXCR on the 5' RACE reads and lists one entry per CDR3 protein. The profile shows some 940,000 distinct CDR3 sequences, 29% of them singletons. The data were also submitted as part of a second study, on T cells of mothers and their children.

Sequenced sample: blood. Receptors were obtained from a woman aged 40 to 49 in good health. CDR3s leave out the opening cysteine and the closing phenylalanine or tryptophan. Size tells how often a clone was seen (once, few, many) or the class of an expanded clone, and some rows leave it out.

len | abundance | j_gene | v_gene | CDR3aa
14 | few | TRBJ1-2 | TRBV20-1 | SARDHNRRTNYGYT
14 | few | TRBJ2-1 | TRBV11-2 | ASSLRQAIRPNEQF
14 | few | TRBJ2-7 | TRBV5-1 | ASSTPKAGGPYEQY
12 | once | TRBJ1-6 | TRBV7-3 | SSSYGRNNSPLH
12 | few | TRBJ2-3 | TRBV5-1 | ASSSGAPTDTQY
12 | . | TRBJ2-1 | TRBV5-1 | ASGPGAAYNEQF
13 | few | TRBJ1-2 | TRBV7-8 | ASSLGPGTDYGYT
13 | many | TRBJ2-7 | TRBV7-2 | ASSVSPGGAYEQY
13 | . | TRBJ2-1 | TRBV7-9 | ASSLARIEVGEQF
12 | many | TRBJ2-1 | TRBV20-1 | SAASGNSYNEQF